This TCR beta chain is from a study of control samples from healthy donors and cancer patients. The repertoire was sequenced with immunoSEQ multiplex PCR; TCRdb's copy has only in-frame clones and lacks some. Of fewer than 250,000 clones detected, approximately 90% appear once; the ten largest clones hold 1.5% to 2%. This CDR3 has 16 residues. V lost 4 bases to trimming and J lost 1 base; unmatched junction nucleotides: 9. Germline V gene lookup returns CDR1 SGDLS and CDR2 YYNGEE. Material for sequencing was blood. The source of this sequence is a man aged 25-40 years in good health. The chain couples TRBV9 to TRBJ2-7; TRBD1 agrees at 9 bases. The CDR3 nucleotides read TGTGCCAGCAGCCCTAGGACAGGGGCCGGTTCCTACGAGCAGTACTTC. Translated, it gives CASSPRTGAGSYEQYF.